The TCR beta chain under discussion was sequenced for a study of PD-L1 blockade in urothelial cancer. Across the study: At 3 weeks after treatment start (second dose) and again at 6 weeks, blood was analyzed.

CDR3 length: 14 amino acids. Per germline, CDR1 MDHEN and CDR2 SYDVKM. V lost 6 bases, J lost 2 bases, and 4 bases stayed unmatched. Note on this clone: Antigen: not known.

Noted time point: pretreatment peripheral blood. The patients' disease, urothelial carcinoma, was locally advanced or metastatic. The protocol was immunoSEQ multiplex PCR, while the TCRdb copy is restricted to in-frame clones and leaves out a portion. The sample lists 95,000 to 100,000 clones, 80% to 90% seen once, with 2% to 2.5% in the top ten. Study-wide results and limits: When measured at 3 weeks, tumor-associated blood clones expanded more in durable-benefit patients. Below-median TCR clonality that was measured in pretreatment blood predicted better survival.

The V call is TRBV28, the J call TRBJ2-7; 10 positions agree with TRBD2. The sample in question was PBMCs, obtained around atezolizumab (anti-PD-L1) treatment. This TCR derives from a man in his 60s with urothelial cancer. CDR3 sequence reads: CASSTSGAPYEQYF. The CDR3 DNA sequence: TGTGCCAGCAGCACTAGCGGGGCTCCCTACGAGCAGTACTTC.